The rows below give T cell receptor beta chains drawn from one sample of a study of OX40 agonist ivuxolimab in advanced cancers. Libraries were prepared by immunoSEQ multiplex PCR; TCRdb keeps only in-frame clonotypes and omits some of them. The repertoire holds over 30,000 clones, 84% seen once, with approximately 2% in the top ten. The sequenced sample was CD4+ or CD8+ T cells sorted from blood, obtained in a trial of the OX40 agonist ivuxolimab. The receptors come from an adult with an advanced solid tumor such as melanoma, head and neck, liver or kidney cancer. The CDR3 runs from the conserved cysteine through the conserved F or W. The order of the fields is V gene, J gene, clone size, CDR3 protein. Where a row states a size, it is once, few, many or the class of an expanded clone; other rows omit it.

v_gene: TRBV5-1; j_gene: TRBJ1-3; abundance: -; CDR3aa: CASSLDGGPGNTIYF
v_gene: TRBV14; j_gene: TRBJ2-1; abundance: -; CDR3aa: CASSPEGGIGRSEQFF
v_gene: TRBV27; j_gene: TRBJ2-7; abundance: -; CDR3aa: CASSLGLAGDPYEQYF
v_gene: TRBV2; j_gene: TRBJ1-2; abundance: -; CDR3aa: CASRPDSFGYTF
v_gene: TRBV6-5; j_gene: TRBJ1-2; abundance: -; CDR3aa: CASSYSNRGWGYTF
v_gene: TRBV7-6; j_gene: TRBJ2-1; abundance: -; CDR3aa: CASSLRLDRGPAWFF
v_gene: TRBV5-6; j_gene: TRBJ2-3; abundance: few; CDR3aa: CASSFRAASSTDTQYF
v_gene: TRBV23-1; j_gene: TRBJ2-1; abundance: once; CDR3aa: CARYKGFF
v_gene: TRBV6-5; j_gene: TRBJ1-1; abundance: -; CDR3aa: CASRSAGTGAFF
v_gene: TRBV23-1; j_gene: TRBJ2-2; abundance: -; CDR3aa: CASTQTRPRASVAGELFF
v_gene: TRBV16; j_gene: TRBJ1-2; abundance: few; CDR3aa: CASSPQPRARYGYTF
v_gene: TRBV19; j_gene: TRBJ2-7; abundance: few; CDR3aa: CASSGDRGGEEQYF
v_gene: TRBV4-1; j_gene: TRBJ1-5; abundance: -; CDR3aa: CASSQEANQPQHF
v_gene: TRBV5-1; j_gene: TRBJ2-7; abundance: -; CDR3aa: CASSLSQYYEQYF
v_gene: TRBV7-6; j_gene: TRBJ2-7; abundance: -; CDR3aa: CASSLGEGVQYF
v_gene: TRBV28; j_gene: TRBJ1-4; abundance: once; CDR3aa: CASSSATGGRTTNEKLFF
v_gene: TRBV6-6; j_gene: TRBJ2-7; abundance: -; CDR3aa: CASSGDRPKQYF
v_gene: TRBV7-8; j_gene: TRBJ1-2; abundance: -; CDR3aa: CASSLGPTLGGYTF
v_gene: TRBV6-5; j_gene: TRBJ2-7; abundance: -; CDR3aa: CASSRDRAGYEQYF
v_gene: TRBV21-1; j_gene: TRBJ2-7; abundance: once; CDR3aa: CASSKRGGISYEQYF
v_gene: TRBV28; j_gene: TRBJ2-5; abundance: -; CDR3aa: CASRATSGSRETQYF
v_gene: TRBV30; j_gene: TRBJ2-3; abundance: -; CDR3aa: CAWENLGTLDTDTQYF
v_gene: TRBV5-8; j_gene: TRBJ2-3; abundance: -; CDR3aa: CASSATGGDRGYLLTDTQYF
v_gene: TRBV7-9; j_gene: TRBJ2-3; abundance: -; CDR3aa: CAVNPGGENTQYF
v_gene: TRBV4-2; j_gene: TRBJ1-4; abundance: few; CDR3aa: CASSQAGQGPNEKLFF
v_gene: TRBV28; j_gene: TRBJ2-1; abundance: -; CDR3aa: CASSSTGTVYNEQFF
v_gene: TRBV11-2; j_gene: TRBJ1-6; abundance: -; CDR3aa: CASSLYVTGQSSSPLHF
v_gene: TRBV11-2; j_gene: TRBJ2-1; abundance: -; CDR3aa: CASSLLGWGDEQFF
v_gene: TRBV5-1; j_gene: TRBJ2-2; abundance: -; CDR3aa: CASIEATEGPGELFF
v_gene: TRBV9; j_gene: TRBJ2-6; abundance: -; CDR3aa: CASSERGGTGSAGANVLTF
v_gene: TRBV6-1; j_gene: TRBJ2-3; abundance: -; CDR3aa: CASSGTGGTDTQYF
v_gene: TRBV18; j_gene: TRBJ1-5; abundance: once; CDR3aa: CASSPPPYRGRGQPQHF
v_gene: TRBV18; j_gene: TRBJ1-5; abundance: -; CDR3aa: CASSLQTGVNQPQHF
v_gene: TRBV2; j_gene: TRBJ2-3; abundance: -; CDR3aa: CASSEGGRGRYSDTQYF
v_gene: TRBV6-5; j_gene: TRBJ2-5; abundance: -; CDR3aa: CASSYSDREYF
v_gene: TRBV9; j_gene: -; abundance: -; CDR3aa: CASSVGQGGTYEQYF
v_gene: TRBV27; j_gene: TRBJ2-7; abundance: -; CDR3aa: CASSPGLAGTHYEQYF
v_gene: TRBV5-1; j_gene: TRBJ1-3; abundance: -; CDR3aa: CASRNYSRSGNTIYF
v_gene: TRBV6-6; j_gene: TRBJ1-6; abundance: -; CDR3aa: CASTEYNSPLHF
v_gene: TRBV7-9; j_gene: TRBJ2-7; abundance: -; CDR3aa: CASSLDTGTYEQYF
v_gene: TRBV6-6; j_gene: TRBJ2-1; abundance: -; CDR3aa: CASWDWSINEQFF
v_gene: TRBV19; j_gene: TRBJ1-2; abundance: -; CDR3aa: CASRITTGTNYGYTF
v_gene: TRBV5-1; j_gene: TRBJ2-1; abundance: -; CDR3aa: CASSSGGLAGVLGEQFF
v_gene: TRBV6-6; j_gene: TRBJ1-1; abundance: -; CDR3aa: CASKYRDSEAFF